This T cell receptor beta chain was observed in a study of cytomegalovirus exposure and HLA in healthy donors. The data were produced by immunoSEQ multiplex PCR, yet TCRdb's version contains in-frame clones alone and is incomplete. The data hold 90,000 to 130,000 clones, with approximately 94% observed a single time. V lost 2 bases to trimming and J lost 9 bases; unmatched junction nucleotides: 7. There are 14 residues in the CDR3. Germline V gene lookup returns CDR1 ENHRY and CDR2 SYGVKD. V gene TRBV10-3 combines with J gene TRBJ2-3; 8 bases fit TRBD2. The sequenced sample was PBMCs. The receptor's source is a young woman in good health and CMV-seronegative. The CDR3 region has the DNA TGTGCCATCAGTGAGACCCCGGGACTAGGAACGCAGTATTTT. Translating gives CAISETPGLGTQYF.